This record covers a single TCR beta chain. This entry belongs to a study of technical replicates of blood from a few donors. Germline V gene sequence: CDR1 MGHRA, CDR2 YSYEKL. CDR3 length: 16 residues. V gave up 1 base and J gave up 2 bases, with 14 bases separating them. This table comes from immunoSEQ multiplex PCR, and its TCRdb copy is limited to in-frame clones, with some not included. This sample has some 67,000 clones, with 95% to 98% found just once. Sequenced: T cells isolated from PBMCs. The V and J genes are TRBV4-1 and TRBJ1-2; possible D gene TRBD1, 6 bases. This clonotype originated in a human donor in good health. The CDR3 loop reads CASSQGRGGGNYGYTF. For the CDR3, the DNA is TGCGCCAGCAGCCAAGGCCGGGGAGGGGGGAACTATGGCTACACCTTC.